The 11 T cell receptor beta chains in this list originate from one sample, sequenced in a study of neoadjuvant nivolumab and ipilimumab in lung cancer. Sequenced by immunoSEQ multiplex PCR; TCRdb stores in-frame clones only, minus some. The table shows about 16,000 clones, with 70% to 80% occurring only once. The sequencing here drew on tumor tissue, taken after neoadjuvant nivolumab, alone or with ipilimumab, at or shortly before surgery. These receptors all come from an adult with non-small cell lung cancer.

The rearrangement joins TRBV6-5 to TRBJ1-4, with TRBD1 matching 10 bases. The CDR3 loop spans 14 amino acids. V shed 6 bases and J 8 bases; nucleotides not matched to a gene: 6. CDR1 is MNHEY and CDR2 is SVGAGI in the germline V gene. The CDR3 DNA reads as TGTGCCAGCAGCCCTGAGGGACAGGGGGAAAAACTGTTTTTT. Translation gives CASSPEGQGEKLFF.

The chain employs TRBV5-1 and TRBJ2-2, with 10 positions matching TRBD2. The V gene end was trimmed by 4 bases and the J gene end by 6 bases; junction bases not matched to a gene: 9. Germline lookup yields CDR1 SGHRS and CDR2 YFSETQ. This CDR3 spans 16 amino acids. The CDR3 DNA reads as TGCGCCAGCAGCCCCGTTAGCGGGGGGTCCTCCGGGGAGCTGTTTTTT. Protein: CASSPVSGGSSGELFF. The variable domain in full, with the rest retrieved from reference TRBV5-1 and TRBJ2-2, is KAGVTQTPRYLIKTRGQQVTLSCSPISGHRSVSWYQQTPGQGLQFLFEYFSETQRNKGNFPGRFSGRQFSNSRSEMNVSTLELGDSALYLCASSPVSGGSSGELFFGEGSRLTVL.

The chain is built from TRBV7-2 and TRBJ2-3, with D tentatively TRBD1 or TRBD2 (5 bases each). Germline V gene lookup returns CDR1 SGHTA and CDR2 FQGNSA. V lost 5 bases and J 2 bases, leaving 14 bases between the germline ends. The CDR3 loop spans 15 amino acids. The CDR3 region is CASSPRGHPTDTQYF. The CDR3 DNA reads as TGTGCCAGCAGCCCCCGGGGCCACCCCACAGATACGCAGTATTTT.

The genes are TRBV7-9 and TRBJ2-4; possibly TRBD1 for D (5 bases). Trimming stripped 1 base from V and 9 bases from J, with 13 bases between. CDR3 length: 14 residues. Germline V gives CDR1 SEHNR, CDR2 FQNEAQ (reference sequence). The chain's CDR3 is CASSLGARRGIQYF. The CDR3 DNA is TGTGCCAGCAGCTTAGGGGCTAGAAGGGGCATTCAGTACTTC.

This clone was seen a single time. The genes are TRBV6-5 and TRBJ2-5; D is undetermined. The CDR3 is made up of 15 amino acids. V was cut by 0 bases and J by 4 bases, with 12 bases left in between. Germline CDR1 is MNHEY and CDR2 is SVGAGI. The CDR3 bases are TGTGCCAGCAGTTACTCGGGTCAGAAGCTAGAGACCCAGTACTTC. This gives the protein CASSYSGQKLETQYF.

The V gene is TRBV5-5, the J gene TRBJ2-7; 7 bases line up with TRBD2. The CDR3 is 15 residues long. Germline V CDR1 and CDR2: SGHKS, YYEKEE (reference sequence). Trimming cost V 0 bases and J 2 bases; bases outside gene matches: 5. The CDR3 is CASSLDGGGTYEQYF. DNA of the CDR3: TGTGCCAGCAGCTTGGATGGCGGGGGAACCTACGAGCAGTACTTC.

The CDR3 protein is CASSRAVSGNTIYF. CDR3 nucleotide sequence: TGTGCCAGCAGCCGCGCGGTCTCTGGAAACACCATATATTTT. V is TRBV27 and J is TRBJ1-3, with D unclear. V lost 6 bases, J lost 0 bases, and 9 bases lay in between. Germline loops: CDR1 MNHEY, CDR2 SMNVEV (reference sequence). The length of the CDR3 is 14 residues.

As for this clone: The germline gene is not matched at one end of the junction; a read error may be the cause. The chain is built from TRBV5-1 and TRBJ1-3, with TRBD1 matching over 7 bases. This CDR3 contains 17 residues. In germline, CDR1 is SGHRS, CDR2 YFSETQ. The DNA of the CDR3 is TGCGCCAACAGCTTGGGGTCAGGGGGGAAATCTGGAAACACCATATATTTT. Encoded protein: CANSLGSGGKSGNTIYF.

V and J are TRBV7-2 and TRBJ2-1; 8 nucleotides agree with TRBD2. Germline trimming cut 5 bases from V and 0 bases from J; bases unmatched to any gene: 9. Germline V gene data show CDR1 as SGHTA and CDR2 as FQGNSA. This CDR3 comprises 17 residues. The CDR3 sequence is CASSPLAGRSSYNEQFF. In DNA form, the CDR3 reads TGTGCCAGCAGCCCATTAGCGGGGAGGAGCTCCTACAATGAGCAGTTCTTC.

A note on this clone: Within the sample, other DNA sequences also encode this same CDR3. The chain uses TRBV7-3 and TRBJ1-3; unclear D gene. The CDR3 contains 15 residues. Germline CDR1 SGHTA, CDR2 FQGTGA. Trimming took 5 bases from V and 0 from J, leaving 11 bases between them. The CDR3 nucleotides read TGTGCCAGCAGCCAAGGGCCGAGCTCTGGAAACACCATATATTTT. It specifies CASSQGPSSGNTIYF. The whole variable domain, remainder taken from reference TRBV7-3 and TRBJ1-3, is GAGVSQTPSNKVTEKGKYVELRCDPISGHTALYWYRQSLGQGPEFLIYFQGTGAADDSGLPNDRFFAVRPEGSVSTLKIQRTERGDSAVYLCASSQGPSSGNTIYFGEGSWLTVV.

The sample holds a few counts of this clone. The chain is built from TRBV6-1 and TRBJ1-2, with a weak D call TRBD1 (6 bases). V was pared by 1 base and J by 9 bases, with 21 bases between. The germline V gene encodes CDR1 MNHNS and CDR2 SASEGT. This CDR3 has 16 amino acids. The CDR3 loop reads CASSEGGGQPAMSYTF. For the CDR3, the DNA is TGTGCCAGCAGTGAAGGCGGGGGGCAGCCGGCTATGAGCTACACCTTC.